The T cell receptor beta chain described here comes from a study of blood T cell repertoires in COVID-19. On the study more broadly: The samples span acute and convalescent COVID-19 from the United States, Italy and Spain. Sources were T cells, B-cell-depleted T cells, or PBMCs; the material itself was cDNA or gDNA.

V lost 6 bases, J lost 6 bases, and 5 bases stayed unmatched. Per the germline V gene, CDR1 is ENHRY and CDR2 is SYGVKD. The CDR3 sequence is 12 residues long. The authors' processing: Scientists estimated how many nucleated cells there were by amplifying reference gene primers. Measured with immunoSEQ multiplex PCR; TCRdb has only the in-frame clones, and not every one. V, J and clone size were drawn from that table, and D and trimming were deduced from the DNA. The sample holds roughly 48,000 clones; about nine tenths are singletons and the top ten take approximately 15%. The sequencing sample was made of peripheral blood. This chain connects TRBV10-3 to TRBJ2-7; 7 positions agree with TRBD1. The receptor was derived from a human donor in a cohort sampled during active COVID-19. The CDR3 DNA sequence: TGTGCCATCAGACCACAGGGGCTCGAGCAGTACTTC. This translates into CAIRPQGLEQYF.